The 8 T cell receptor beta chains given below trace back to one sample, sequenced in a study of CD8 T cells in ankylosing spondylitis. No antigens are known for them. Study conclusions and caveats: Within ankylosing spondylitis blood, a TCR beta motif made up of eight highly homologous variants appeared to be characteristic.

MiXCR, run by TCRdb on the 5' RACE reads, gives a single entry per CDR3 protein. The sample has a few hundred thousand distinct CDR3 sequences; 6% to 8% are singletons. The sequencing sample was made of blood, either unsorted or a sorted T cell fraction (not recorded which). These receptors were taken from a male donor with ankylosing spondylitis.

The chain employs TRBV7-9 and TRBJ2-1, with D perhaps matching TRBD2 (6 bases). The CDR3 loop spans 17 amino acids. Trimming left V 5 bases short and J 4 bases short, with 21 bases between. Germline V gene lookup returns CDR1 SEHNR and CDR2 FQNEAQ (reference sequence). CDR3 nucleotide sequence: TGTGCCAGCAGCGCCAGGACGACTAGAAAAAATTACAATGAGCAGTTCTTC. It encodes CASSARTTRKNYNEQFF.

This clonotype has at least ten counts. The chain has TRBV29-1 and TRBJ2-7, with D possibly called TRBD1 or TRBD2 (5 bases each). Germline V lookup: CDR1 SQVTM, CDR2 ANQGSEA. The length of the CDR3 is 14 residues. Deletions cut 5 bases from V and 2 bases from J, with 16 bases between. The CDR3 DNA is TGCAGCGTTCGGGCCGGGGCGGACCCCTACGAGCAGTACTTC. This gives the protein CSVRAGADPYEQYF.

This clonotype was observed at least ten times. The chain carries TRBV4-3 and TRBJ2-3; TRBD2 matches 12 bases. The germline gives CDR1 LGHNA, CDR2 YSLEER. The V gene end was trimmed by 0 bases and the J gene end by 2 bases; junction bases not matched to a gene: 6. The CDR3 is 18 residues long. The CDR3 nucleotides read TGCGCCAGCAGCCAAGATCTACTAGCGGGGGGTTCCACAGATACGCAGTATTTT. Translating it yields CASSQDLLAGGSTDTQYF.

The sample holds many counts of this clonotype. The rearrangement links TRBV29-1 to TRBJ1-2; a possible D gene is TRBD1 (6 bases). Germline V gives CDR1 SQVTM, CDR2 ANQGSEA. The V end lost 7 bases, the J end lost 4 bases, and 10 bases lay between the germline ends. The CDR3 has 11 residues. Written as DNA, the CDR3 is TGCAGCGCTTGGACAGCCTATGGCTACACCTTC. As protein: CSAWTAYGYTF. Supplemented by reference TRBV29-1 and TRBJ1-2, the full variable domain reads SAVISQKPSRDICQRGTSLTIQCQVDSQVTMMFWYRQQPGQSLTLIATANQGSEATYESGFVIDKFPISRPNLTFSTLTVSNMSPEDSSIYLCSAWTAYGYTFGSGTRLTVV.

This clonotype showed up just a few times. The CDR3 spells CSASPLAGISYNEQFF. The CDR3 nucleotides read TGCAGTGCTAGTCCACTAGCGGGGATCTCCTACAATGAGCAGTTCTTC. J is TRBJ2-1 and V is TRBV20-1, with 10 bases matching TRBD2. This CDR3 comprises 16 residues. The germline CDR1 and CDR2 sequences are DFQATT and SNEGSKA (reference sequence). V lost 3 bases and J lost 0; bases outside the gene matches: 5.

This clonotype was counted at least ten times. V gene TRBV29-1 combines with J gene TRBJ1-2; 9 bases match TRBD1. CDR3 length: 11 residues. Germline assignment: CDR1 SQVTM and CDR2 ANQGSEA. The J segment lost 8 bases and the V segment lost 6 bases, leaving 4 bases of the junction unmatched. This CDR3 reads CSVGTGNGYTF. CDR3 sequence (DNA): TGCAGCGTCGGGACAGGGAACGGCTACACCTTC.

The table lists this clonotype with many counts. The V and J genes are TRBV7-2 and TRBJ1-5, with 8 bases fitting TRBD1. CDR3 length: 14 amino acids. V dropped 0 bases and J dropped 5; count of bases not matched to a gene: 0. Germline CDR1 is SGHTA and CDR2 is FQGNSA. The CDR3 DNA reads as TGTGCCAGCAGCTTAGCACAGGGGGATCAGCCCCAGCATTTT. The encoded protein is CASSLAQGDQPQHF.

V is TRBV20-1 and J is TRBJ2-3, with TRBD2 as a possible D gene (6 bases). Germline assignment: CDR1 DFQATT and CDR2 SNEGSKA (reference sequence). The CDR3 runs to 14 residues. V shed 6 bases and J shed 8 bases, with 21 bases lying between them. The DNA for the CDR3 is TGCAGTGCAAGGACTACCCTCCGCACCGGTACGCAGTATTTT. It yields the protein CSARTTLRTGTQYF.